This T cell receptor (beta chain) was identified in a study of blood T cell repertoires in COVID-19. Across the study: Both acute and convalescent COVID-19 samples were obtained from the United States, Italy and Spain. Sample material is recorded as cDNA or gDNA derived from T cells, B-cell-depleted T cells, or PBMCs.

The germline gives CDR1 SEHNR, CDR2 FQNEAQ (reference sequence). V shed 5 bases, J shed 6 bases, and the junction held 10 bases outside the gene matches. The length of the CDR3 is 16 residues. Assay: immunoSEQ multiplex PCR; the TCRdb copy retains only in-frame clones and omits some. The profile covers about 320,000 clones, with around 85% appearing a single time and over 1.5% taken by the ten largest. The receptor comes from a woman aged 30 to 39 who had been exposed to COVID-19. The V call is TRBV7-9, the J call TRBJ1-5; TRBD1 agrees at 10 bases. The sequenced material came from PBMCs or T cells enriched from blood (not recorded which). The CDR3 coding sequence is TGTGCCAGCAGCCCCCCGGGACAGGGGTTAGGTCAGCCCCAGCATTTT. Translated: CASSPPGQGLGQPQHF.